This passage covers 7 T cell receptor beta chains from one sample sequenced in a study of cytomegalovirus exposure and HLA in healthy donors. Assay: immunoSEQ multiplex PCR; the TCRdb copy retains only in-frame clones and omits some. The top ten clones hold less than 9% of a sample with fewer than 150,000 clones, 85% to 90% of them seen once. Sequences were obtained from PBMCs. These receptors were collected from a man between 18 and 29 years old in good health and CMV-seropositive.

The chain employs TRBV30 and TRBJ2-5, with 15 bases aligning to TRBD2. J was trimmed by 2 bases and V by 8 bases; bases with no gene match: 12. The CDR3 length is 17 residues. CDR1 is GTSNPN and CDR2 is SVGIG in the germline V gene (reference sequence). As DNA, the CDR3 is TGTGCCCAGGAGGGTCAGGGGACTAGCGGGGGGCAAGAGACCCAGTACTTC. It codes for CAQEGQGTSGGQETQYF.

This chain connects TRBV5-4 to TRBJ2-3; 9 bases line up with TRBD2. Unmatched junction bases numbered 8, after V lost 4 bases and J lost 2 bases. The germline V gene encodes CDR1 SGHNT and CDR2 YYREEE (reference sequence). The CDR3 totals 16 residues. The CDR3 DNA sequence: TGTGCCAGCAGCCCCATGGGGACTAGCTACACAGATACGCAGTATTTT. Residues: CASSPMGTSYTDTQYF.

The CDR3 loop is CASSYGTGGPETQYF. CDR3 nucleotide sequence: TGTGCCAGCAGTTACGGGACAGGGGGCCCAGAGACCCAGTACTTC. This chain uses TRBV6-5 with TRBJ2-5, with 12 bases aligning to TRBD1. The V gene end was trimmed by 2 bases and the J gene end by 4 bases; junction bases not matched to a gene: 2. Germline loops: CDR1 MNHEY, CDR2 SVGAGI. The CDR3 runs 15 residues.

This chain joins TRBV9 and TRBJ1-3; the D gene is possibly TRBD1 (6 bases). CDR1 SGDLS and CDR2 YYNGEE come from the germline V gene. Trimming removed 0 bases from V and 0 bases from J, with 13 bases in between. The CDR3 runs 17 residues. The CDR3 reads CASSVGWTANSGNTIYF. The CDR3 DNA reads as TGTGCCAGCAGCGTAGGGTGGACAGCGAACTCTGGAAACACCATATATTTT.

A few counts support this clone. The chain combines TRBV2 with TRBJ1-1; possible D gene TRBD1, 6 bases. Trimming stripped 10 bases from V and 8 bases from J, with 29 bases between. From germline, CDR1 is SNHLY and CDR2 FYNNEI. This CDR3 is 16 amino acids long. Written as DNA, the CDR3 is TGTGCCAAACTTATGGGGGCCGAGATTAAGAGAAAGGAAGCTTTCTTT. It codes for CAKLMGAEIKRKEAFF.

V usage is TRBV19 and J usage is TRBJ2-7; 8 bases map to TRBD1. Germline values: CDR1 LNHDA, CDR2 SQIVND (reference sequence). V lost 3 bases to trimming and J lost 1 base; unmatched junction nucleotides: 2. CDR3 length: 14 amino acids. In DNA form, the CDR3 reads TGTGCCAGTAGTATTGGGGACAGGTCCTACGAGCAGTACTTC. Its protein product is CASSIGDRSYEQYF.

The chain has TRBV4-1 and TRBJ2-5; possible D gene TRBD2, 5 bases. The CDR3 is made up of 19 amino acids. Between the trimmed V and J ends, which lost 1 base and 3 bases, there was a span of 24 bases. CDR1 and CDR2 from the germline V gene are MGHRA and YSYEKL. CDR3 DNA sequence: TGCGCCAGCAGCCAAGTCGATTTAGGTTTCCAGAGGGAAAAAGAGACCCAGTACTTC. This translates into CASSQVDLGFQREKETQYF.